The TCR beta chain described here comes from a study of CD8 T cells in Susac syndrome. Broader study findings: Across the total CD8+ repertoires, over 15 Susac-specific public clones were found. The CD8+ TEMRA repertoires yielded a few such clones.

CDR3 size: 15 residues. The germline V gene encodes CDR1 WSHSY and CDR2 SAAADI. Trimming left V 2 bases short and J 3 bases short, with 11 bases between. Reverse transcription of roughly 0.5 to 1 ug RNA was carried out with random hexamers. Across 54 Vbeta and 13 Jbeta, TCR beta CDR3 was amplified with immunoSEQ multiplex PCR. TCRdb itself ran the immunoSEQ multiplex PCR reads through MiXCR, one entry per CDR3 protein. The table includes around 110,000 distinct CDR3 sequences, about 94% detected once. About this clonotype itself: The antigen is undetermined.

The V call is TRBV10-2, the J call TRBJ1-3; D gene unclear. Input material: CD8+ T cells from PBMCs. This receptor was identified in a human donor with Susac syndrome. In DNA form, the CDR3 reads TGCGCCAGCAGTGAGACCGACGGAGGTGGAAACACCATATATTTT. Protein sequence: CASSETDGGGNTIYF.